These 15 T cell receptor beta chains came from one sample sequenced in a study of T cells in Graves' hyperthyroidism and ophthalmopathy. RNA transcripts served as the template for amplifying TCR beta CDR3 regions. The HTBI set primed first-round TCR CDR3 RT-PCR. MiXCR, run by TCRdb on the multiplex PCR reads, gives a single entry per CDR3 protein. The sample has roughly 350,000 distinct CDR3 sequences; 14% are singletons. Source material: blood. The receptors derive from a woman younger than 45 with Graves' ophthalmopathy.

This clonotype was observed at least ten times. The chain has TRBV6-4 and TRBJ1-5; TRBD1 matches 9 bases. Germline V gene lookup returns CDR1 MRHNA and CDR2 SNTAGT. The CDR3 loop spans 17 amino acids. The ends lost 3 bases at V and 4 bases at J; junction bases unmatched: 10. The CDR3 coding sequence is TGTGCCAGCAGTGAAGGTCATGGGACAGGGCGGAATCAGCCCCAGCATTTT. Its protein product is CASSEGHGTGRNQPQHF.

At least ten counts were recorded for this clonotype. V is TRBV5-1 and J is TRBJ1-1; a possible D gene is TRBD1 (5 bases). Germline-derived CDR1 and CDR2 are SGHRS and YFSETQ. The CDR3 has 15 residues. V lost 0 bases, J lost 1 base, and 10 bases lay in between. The CDR3: CASSLDFDRNTEAFF. CDR3 DNA sequence: TGCGCCAGCAGCTTGGACTTCGACAGGAACACTGAAGCTTTCTTT.

Only a few counts were recorded for this clonotype. The V and J genes are TRBV28 and TRBJ1-6; D is uncertain. The CDR3 has 15 amino acids. Trimming pared 2 bases from V and 0 bases from J, leaving 5 bases between. The germline V gene encodes CDR1 MDHEN and CDR2 SYDVKM. The CDR3 is CASSLVLSYNSPLHF. The CDR3 region has the DNA TGTGCCAGCAGTTTAGTCCTCTCCTATAATTCACCCCTCCACTTT.

CDR3 sequence (DNA): TGTGCCAGCAGCTTAGGAGCGGGCGGGACTAGCGGGGGGGCCGCCTACAATGAGCAGTTCTTC. Translation gives CASSLGAGGTSGGAAYNEQFF. The chain carries TRBV7-3 and TRBJ2-1; 16 bases line up with TRBD2. The CDR3 loop spans 21 amino acids. The germline CDR1 and CDR2 sequences are SGHTA and FQGTGA. V trimming: 2 bases; J trimming: 2 bases; junction bases outside the gene matches: 12.

This clonotype has a single count. Just one base apart from a much larger clone, this may be a read error. The V and J genes are TRBV3-1 and TRBJ2-3, with 12 bases aligning to TRBD2. The CDR3 runs to 18 residues. The germline V gene has CDR1 LGHDT and CDR2 YNNKEL (reference sequence). The CDR3 loop is CASSQGTSGEGSTDTRYF. In DNA form, the CDR3 reads TGTGCCAGCAGCCAAGGGACTAGCGGGGAGGGAAGCACAGATACGCGGTATTTT.

This clonotype has a count of ten or more. This chain joins TRBV15 and TRBJ1-2; D is undetermined. The CDR3 length is 16 residues. The germline gives CDR1 LNHNV, CDR2 YYDKDF (reference sequence). V was trimmed by 1 base and J by 4 bases, leaving 16 bases between them. CDR3 nucleotide sequence: TGTGCCACCAGCAGAGGTTGGACCGCCCGGGGCTATGGCTACACCTTC. Its translation: CATSRGWTARGYGYTF.

This clonotype was detected many times. The chain has TRBV7-3 and TRBJ2-3; 10 bases align to TRBD2. CDR1 is SGHTA, CDR2 FQGTGA, per germline. This CDR3 is 18 amino acids long. V trimming: 2 bases; J trimming: 0 bases; junction bases outside the gene matches: 8. The CDR3 reads CASSLSAGGLTSTDTQYF. CDR3 bases: TGTGCCAGCAGCTTATCAGCGGGGGGGCTTACTAGCACAGATACGCAGTATTTT.

This clonotype has a handful of counts. This chain connects TRBV5-5 to TRBJ1-1; D is possibly TRBD1 (5 bases). The ends were cut back, 4 bases at V and 1 base at J, with 14 bases in the middle. CDR1 and CDR2 from the germline V gene are SGHKS and YYEKEE (reference sequence). The CDR3 contains 15 residues. The CDR3 loop is CASSPVRGPNTEAFF. The CDR3 region has the DNA TGTGCCAGCAGCCCGGTTAGGGGCCCGAACACTGAAGCTTTCTTT.

This clonotype was observed many times. The chain recombines TRBV4-2 with TRBJ1-1, with D uncertain. CDR3 length: 15 amino acids. Germline lookup yields CDR1 LGHNA and CDR2 YNFKEQ. The V end was cut by 0 bases, the J end by 5 bases, with 13 bases between. The CDR3 DNA sequence: TGTGCCAGCAGCCAAGATAGCACGGGCCAAACTGAAGCTTTCTTT. Its translation: CASSQDSTGQTEAFF.

The V and J genes are TRBV28 and TRBJ2-5, with D unresolved. Deletions cut 3 bases from V and 5 bases from J, with 13 bases between. The CDR3 totals 14 residues. The V gene's germline CDR1 is MDHEN and CDR2 SYDVKM. CDR3 nucleotides: TGTGCCAGCAGTTTCGAGAGGACCGGGGAGACCCAGTACTTC. Its protein product is CASSFERTGETQYF. Together with reference TRBV28 and TRBJ2-5, the CDR3 gives the full variable domain: DVKVTQSSRYLVKRTGEKVFLECVQDMDHENMFWYRQDPGLGLRLIYFSYDVKMKEKGDIPEGYSVSREKKERFSLILESASTNQTSMYLCASSFERTGETQYFGPGTRLLVL.

The V and J genes are TRBV25-1 and TRBJ2-1, with 10 bases aligning to TRBD1. The CDR3 spans 17 residues. Germline V CDR1 and CDR2: MGHDK, SYGVNS. V shed 0 bases, J shed 4 bases, and the junction held 6 bases outside the gene matches. The chain's CDR3 is CASSEYGGTGAYNEQFF. CDR3 DNA sequence: TGTGCCAGCAGTGAATATGGGGGGACAGGGGCTTACAATGAGCAGTTCTTC.

The sample holds many counts of this clonotype. This chain joins TRBV20-1 and TRBJ1-5, with D possibly being TRBD1 (5 bases). The V gene's germline CDR1 is DFQATT and CDR2 SNEGSKA (reference sequence). This CDR3 comprises 15 residues. Trimming took 6 bases from V and 5 from J, leaving 20 bases between them. The CDR3: CSARWGILPDQPQHF. The DNA for the CDR3 is TGCAGTGCCCGGTGGGGCATTCTTCCGGATCAGCCCCAGCATTTT.

This clonotype was observed many times. This chain uses TRBV4-1 with TRBJ1-1; the match to TRBD1 covers 9 bases. The CDR3 has 15 amino acids. V was pared by 2 bases and J by 1 base, with 2 bases of the junction left unmatched. Germline V CDR1 and CDR2: MGHRA, YSYEKL. CDR3 sequence: CASSQTGGQNTEAFF. CDR3 in DNA: TGCGCCAGCAGCCAAACAGGGGGCCAGAACACTGAAGCTTTCTTT.

The V gene is TRBV5-8, the J gene TRBJ1-1; no firm D call. CDR3 length: 14 amino acids. V lost 0 bases and J lost 1, with 7 bases in between. In germline, CDR1 is SGHTS, CDR2 YDEGEE. This chain's CDR3 is CASSLAVQNTEAFF. The CDR3 DNA reads TGTGCCAGCAGCTTGGCCGTGCAGAACACTGAAGCTTTCTTT.

This clonotype came up many times. The V gene is TRBV28, the J gene TRBJ1-1; TRBD1 matches 7 bases. CDR1 and CDR2 (germline): MDHEN, SYDVKM. The ends lost 7 bases at V and 1 base at J; junction bases unmatched: 3. There are 13 residues in the CDR3. CDR3 bases: TGTGCCAGCATAGGGACAGAGAACACTGAAGCTTTCTTT. This codes for CASIGTENTEAFF. Full variable domain (outside the CDR3, taken from reference TRBV28 and TRBJ1-1): DVKVTQSSRYLVKRTGEKVFLECVQDMDHENMFWYRQDPGLGLRLIYFSYDVKMKEKGDIPEGYSVSREKKERFSLILESASTNQTSMYLCASIGTENTEAFFGQGTRLTVV.